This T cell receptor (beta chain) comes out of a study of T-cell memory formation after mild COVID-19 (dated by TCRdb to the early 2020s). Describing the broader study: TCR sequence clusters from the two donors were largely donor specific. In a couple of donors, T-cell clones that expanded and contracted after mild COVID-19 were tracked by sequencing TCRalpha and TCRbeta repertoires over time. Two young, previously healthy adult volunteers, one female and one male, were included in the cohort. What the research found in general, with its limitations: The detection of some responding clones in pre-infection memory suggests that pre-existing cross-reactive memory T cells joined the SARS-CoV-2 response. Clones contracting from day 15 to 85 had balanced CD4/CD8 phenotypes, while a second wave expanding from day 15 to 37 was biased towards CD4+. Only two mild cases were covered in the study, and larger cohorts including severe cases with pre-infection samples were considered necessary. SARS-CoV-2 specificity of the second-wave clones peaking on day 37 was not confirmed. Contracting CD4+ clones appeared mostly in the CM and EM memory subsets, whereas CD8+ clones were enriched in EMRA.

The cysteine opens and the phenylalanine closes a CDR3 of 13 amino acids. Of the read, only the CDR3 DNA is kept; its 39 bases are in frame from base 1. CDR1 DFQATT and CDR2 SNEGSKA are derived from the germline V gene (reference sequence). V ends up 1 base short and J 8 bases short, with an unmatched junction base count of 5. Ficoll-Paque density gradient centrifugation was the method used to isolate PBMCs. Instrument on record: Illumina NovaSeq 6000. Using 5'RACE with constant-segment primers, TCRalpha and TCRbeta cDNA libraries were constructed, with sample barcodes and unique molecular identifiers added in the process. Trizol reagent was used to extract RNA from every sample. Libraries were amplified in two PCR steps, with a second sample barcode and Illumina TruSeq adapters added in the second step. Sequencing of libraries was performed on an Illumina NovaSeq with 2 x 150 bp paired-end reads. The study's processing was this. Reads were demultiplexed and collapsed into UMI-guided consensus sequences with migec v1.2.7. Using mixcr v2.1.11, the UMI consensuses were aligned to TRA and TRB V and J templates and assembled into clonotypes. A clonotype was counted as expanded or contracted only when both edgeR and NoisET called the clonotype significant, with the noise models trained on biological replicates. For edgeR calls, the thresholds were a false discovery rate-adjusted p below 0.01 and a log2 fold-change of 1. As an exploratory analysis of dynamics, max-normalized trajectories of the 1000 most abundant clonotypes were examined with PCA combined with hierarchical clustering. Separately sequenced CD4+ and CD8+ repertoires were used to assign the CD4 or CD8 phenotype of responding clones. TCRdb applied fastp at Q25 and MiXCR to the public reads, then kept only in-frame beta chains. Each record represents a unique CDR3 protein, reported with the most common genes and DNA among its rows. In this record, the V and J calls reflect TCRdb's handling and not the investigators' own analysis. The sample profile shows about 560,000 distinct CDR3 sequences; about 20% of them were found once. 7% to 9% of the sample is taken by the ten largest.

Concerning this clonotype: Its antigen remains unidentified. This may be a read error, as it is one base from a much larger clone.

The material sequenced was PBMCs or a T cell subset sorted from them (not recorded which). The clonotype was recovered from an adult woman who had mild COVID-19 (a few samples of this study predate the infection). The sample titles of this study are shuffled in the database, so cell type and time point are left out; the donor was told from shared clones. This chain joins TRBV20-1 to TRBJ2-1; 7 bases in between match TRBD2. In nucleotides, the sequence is TGCAGTGCTAGAGTAGTCACTAGCGATGAGCAGTTCTTC. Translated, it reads CSARVVTSDEQFF.